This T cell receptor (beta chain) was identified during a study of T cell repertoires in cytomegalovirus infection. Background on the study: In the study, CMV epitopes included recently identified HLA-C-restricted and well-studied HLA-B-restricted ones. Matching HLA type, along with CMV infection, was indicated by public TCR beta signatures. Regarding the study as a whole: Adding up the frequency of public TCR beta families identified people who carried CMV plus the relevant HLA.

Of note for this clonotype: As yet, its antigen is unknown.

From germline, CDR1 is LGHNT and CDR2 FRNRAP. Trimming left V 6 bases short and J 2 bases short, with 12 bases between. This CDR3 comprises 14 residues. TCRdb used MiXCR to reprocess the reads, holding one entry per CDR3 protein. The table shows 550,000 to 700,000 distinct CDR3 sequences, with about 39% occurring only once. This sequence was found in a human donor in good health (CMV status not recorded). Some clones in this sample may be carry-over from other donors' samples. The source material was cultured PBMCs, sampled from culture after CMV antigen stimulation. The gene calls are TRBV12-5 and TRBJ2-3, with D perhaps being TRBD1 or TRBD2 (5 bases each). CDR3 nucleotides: TGTGCTAGTGGCGCGGGCAGGGCCACAGATACGCAGTATTTT. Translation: CASGAGRATDTQYF.